This TCR beta chain was captured in a study of blood T cell repertoires in COVID-19 (dated by TCRdb to about 2020). Looking at the study overall: Collaborator samples came from the United States, Italy and Spain and covered acute and convalescent phases of COVID-19. The prospective study material was composed of cDNA or gDNA derived from T cells, B-cell-depleted T cells, or PBMCs. The repertoires were released in a freely available public database meant as a resource for research on the immune response to SARS-CoV-2. Where available, HLA class I and class II types were obtained from metadata supplied by the sample provider rather than from assay-based typing. A de-identified subject ID, COVID-19 status, age in years and sex were almost always included in the sample metadata. The samples were drawn from two sources: the first 160 participants of the ongoing ImmuneRACE study, and 1,000 to 1,500 subjects contributed by 6 global collaborators. Subjects who had been exposed to COVID-19, were actively infected with it, or had recovered from it provided the deeply sampled blood TCRbeta repertoires that made up the dataset.

Whole blood was collected in K2EDTA tubes by collaborating institutions according to the institutions' own protocols. For TCRbeta analysis, collaborator samples were shipped as frozen whole blood, as isolated PBMCs, or as DNA extracted from either sample type. TCRbeta CDR3 regions were amplified from genomic DNA by means of the immunoSEQ Assay, a bias-controlled multiplex PCR. The study's processing was this. Nucleated cell counts per sample were estimated from amplification of reference gene primers within the assay. To quantify the absolute abundance of each unique TCRbeta CDR3 rearrangement, sequence reads were collapsed and filtered. For each sample, productive Simpson clonality was calculated by taking the square root of Simpson's diversity index across productive rearrangements. TCRdb mirrors the immuneACCESS table, restricted to in-frame sequences. Some clones are absent from its copies; in checked studies, under half trace to an unresolved V gene, and the reason for the others is unknown. V and J calls and clone size are given by that table; D and trimming were obtained from the DNA. This sample comprises around 60,000 clones, 86% of them detected only once. The ten most abundant clones make up roughly 15% of the sample.

This clone is a singleton in its sample. The target of this receptor is not known. Base qualities are not recorded, but no much larger clone differs from it by a single base. The research as a whole found: The amount of clinical and demographic metadata varied by source and participant and was provided uncurated.

The germline V end is reduced by 1 base and the J end by 8 bases; junction bases left unmatched: 6. The germline V gene encodes CDR1 MGHRA and CDR2 YSYEKL. The CDR3 runs 15 amino acids, cysteine and phenylalanine included. Of the read, only the CDR3 DNA is kept; its 45 bases are in frame from base 1. Material for sequencing was peripheral blood. In this chain, TRBV4-1 is recombined with TRBJ2-1; the junction holds 9 bases that match TRBD1. The source is a human donor in a cohort sampled during active COVID-19. The CDR3 loop reads CASSQAGQGWDEQFF. The nucleotides read TGCGCCAGCAGCCAAGCTGGACAGGGGTGGGATGAGCAGTTCTTC.